These 15 T cell receptor beta chains share one sample of origin, sequenced in a study of OX40 agonist ivuxolimab in advanced cancers. The protocol was immunoSEQ multiplex PCR, while the TCRdb copy is restricted to in-frame clones and leaves out a portion. The sample lists roughly 130,000 clones, about 94% occurring once. The sample consisted of CD4+ or CD8+ T cells sorted from blood, taken in a trial of the OX40 agonist ivuxolimab. The receptors originated from an adult with an advanced solid tumor such as melanoma, head and neck, liver or kidney cancer.

This chain joins TRBV30 and TRBJ1-5; tentatively, D is TRBD1 (5 bases). CDR3 length: 14 amino acids. CDR1 GTSNPN and CDR2 SVGIG come from the germline V gene (reference sequence). V was shortened by 4 bases and J by 2 bases, with 12 bases between the two germline ends. CDR3 residues: CAWKEGYGNQPQHF. The CDR3 DNA reads TGTGCCTGGAAGGAGGGGTACGGCAATCAGCCCCAGCATTTT.

The V and J genes are TRBV5-1 and TRBJ2-3; 9 bases line up with TRBD2. This CDR3 contains 15 residues. The V segment lost 5 bases and the J segment 3 bases; nucleotides outside the gene matches: 7. CDR1 is SGHRS, CDR2 YFSETQ, per germline. As DNA, the CDR3 is TGCGCCAGCAGGCGGGGGGGAATAAGAACAGATACGCAGTATTTT. It translates to CASRRGGIRTDTQYF. Drawing the rest from reference TRBV5-1 and TRBJ2-3, the complete variable domain is KAGVTQTPRYLIKTRGQQVTLSCSPISGHRSVSWYQQTPGQGLQFLFEYFSETQRNKGNFPGRFSGRQFSNSRSEMNVSTLELGDSALYLCASRRGGIRTDTQYFGPGTRLTVL.

The rearrangement uses TRBV7-6 and TRBJ2-5, with 11 bases aligning to TRBD1. Germline loops: CDR1 SGHVS, CDR2 FNYEAQ. Germline trimming cut 3 bases from V and 8 bases from J; bases unmatched to any gene: 11. This CDR3 is 16 amino acids long. The DNA of the CDR3 is TGTGCCAGCAGCTTGCGGGACTGGGGACAGGGGGTAACCCAGTACTTC. Translation gives CASSLRDWGQGVTQYF.

The chain couples TRBV28 to TRBJ1-1; tentative D call: TRBD1 (6 bases). Germline V lookup: CDR1 MDHEN, CDR2 SYDVKM. Trimming cost V 8 bases and J 2 bases, with 21 bases left between them. The CDR3 consists of 16 residues. Here the CDR3 reads CASGSGTPDLNTEAFF. The DNA for the CDR3 is TGTGCCAGCGGATCCGGGACACCAGACCTAAACACTGAAGCTTTCTTT.

This chain connects TRBV27 to TRBJ1-6; no clear D gene. This CDR3 has 15 residues. V lost 0 bases and J 7 bases, leaving 10 bases between the germline ends. The germline V gene has CDR1 MNHEY and CDR2 SMNVEV (reference sequence). The chain's CDR3 is CASSLSIAGNSPLHF. For the CDR3, the DNA is TGTGCCAGCAGTTTATCTATAGCGGGAAATTCACCCCTCCACTTT.

The gene calls are TRBV5-1 and TRBJ1-3; D is unclear. Trimming cost V 0 bases and J 2 bases, with 15 bases left between them. Germline lookup yields CDR1 SGHRS and CDR2 YFSETQ. The CDR3 runs to 17 residues. The CDR3 sequence is CASSLDGPPPPGNTIYF. CDR3 in DNA: TGCGCCAGCAGCTTGGATGGACCCCCTCCGCCTGGAAACACCATATATTTT.

The CDR3 bases are TGTGCCAGCAGTGATTCGTACTCGGAGACCCAGTACTTC. Protein: CASSDSYSETQYF. The chain is built from TRBV7-3 and TRBJ2-5, with unresolved D. Germline V gene lookup returns CDR1 SGHTA and CDR2 FQGTGA. The CDR3 extends over 13 amino acids. V lost 6 bases to trimming and J lost 5 bases, with 13 bases between them.

This clone was counted a single time. This chain links TRBV27 with TRBJ2-5; D not resolved. The CDR3 is made up of 12 amino acids. The V gene's germline CDR1 is MNHEY and CDR2 SMNVEV (reference sequence). The V end was cut by 1 base, the J end by 5 bases, with 5 bases between. CDR3 region: CASSLWAETQYF. The DNA of the CDR3 is TGTGCCAGCAGTTTATGGGCGGAGACCCAGTACTTC.

The rearrangement links TRBV18 to TRBJ1-2, with TRBD1 matching 7 bases. V trimming: 0 bases; J trimming: 2 bases; junction bases outside the gene matches: 3. The CDR3 has 15 residues. CDR1 KGHSH and CDR2 LQKENI come from the germline V gene. The chain's CDR3 is CASSPPGTENYGYTF. In DNA form, the CDR3 reads TGTGCCAGCTCACCACCCGGGACAGAAAACTATGGCTACACCTTC.

The genes are TRBV5-5 and TRBJ1-4, with D possibly being TRBD1 (5 bases). CDR1 is SGHKS and CDR2 is YYEKEE in the germline V gene (reference sequence). The CDR3 sequence is 15 residues long. Trimming took 5 bases from V and 3 from J, leaving 14 bases between them. CDR3 coding DNA: TGTGCCAGCAGTCGGGAGGGGAGGTCTAATGAAAAACTGTTTTTT. Protein product: CASSREGRSNEKLFF.

This chain joins TRBV7-6 and TRBJ2-2; 10 nucleotides align to TRBD2. The germline gives CDR1 SGHVS, CDR2 FNYEAQ. The CDR3 runs to 16 residues. V was clipped by 3 bases and J by 1 base; unmatched bases: 2. The CDR3 reads CASSFVAGGNTGELFF. Here the CDR3 DNA reads TGTGCCAGCAGCTTCGTAGCGGGGGGGAACACCGGGGAGCTGTTTTTT.

The chain links TRBV5-1 to TRBJ1-1; 7 bases are shared with TRBD1. The V segment lost 3 bases and the J segment 0 bases; nucleotides outside the gene matches: 5. The CDR3 has 15 residues. CDR1 SGHRS and CDR2 YFSETQ come from the germline V gene. CDR3: CASSSRGQLNTEAFF. CDR3 coding DNA: TGCGCCAGCAGCTCCCGGGGACAGTTGAACACTGAAGCTTTCTTT.

The V gene is TRBV12-5, the J gene TRBJ1-1, with 7 nucleotides matching TRBD1. Looked up from germline, CDR1 is LGHNT and CDR2 is FRNRAP. The trim removed 6 bases at V and 4 bases at J, leaving 8 bases unmatched. CDR3 size: 14 residues. Written as DNA, the CDR3 is TGTGCTAGTGGGCCCGAGGGGGCAAGCACTGAAGCTTTCTTT. It specifies CASGPEGASTEAFF.

The rearrangement uses TRBV7-9 and TRBJ1-2; no reliable D call. Trimming cost V 4 bases and J 1 base, with 10 bases left between them. CDR1 and CDR2 from the germline V gene are SEHNR and FQNEAQ (reference sequence). This CDR3 is built from 14 residues. The CDR3 bases are TGTGCCAGCAGCTACCTTGCCAGTAACTATGGCTACACCTTC. It encodes CASSYLASNYGYTF.

The V call is TRBV7-9, the J call TRBJ2-3; 8 nucleotides line up with TRBD2. The germline V gene has CDR1 SEHNR and CDR2 FQNEAQ (reference sequence). The CDR3 length is 16 residues. Trimming at V came to 5 bases and at J to 4 bases, leaving 11 bases not matched to a gene. CDR3 sequence reads: CASSPRGSGISDTQYF. For the CDR3, the DNA is TGTGCCAGCAGCCCTCGGGGTAGCGGGATCTCAGATACGCAGTATTTT.